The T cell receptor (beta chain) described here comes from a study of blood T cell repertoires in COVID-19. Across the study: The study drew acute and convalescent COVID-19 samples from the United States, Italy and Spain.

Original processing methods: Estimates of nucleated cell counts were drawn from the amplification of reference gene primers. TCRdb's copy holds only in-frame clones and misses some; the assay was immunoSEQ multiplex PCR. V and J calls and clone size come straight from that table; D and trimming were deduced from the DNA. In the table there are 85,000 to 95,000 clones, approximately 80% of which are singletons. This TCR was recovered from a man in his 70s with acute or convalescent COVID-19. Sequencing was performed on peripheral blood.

CDR3 DNA sequence: TGTGCCACTCGACCGGGACAACAGGGCTACACCTTC. Translation: CATRPGQQGYTF. The chain links TRBV2 to TRBJ1-2, with a possible D match to TRBD1 (6 bases). With 10 bases removed from V and 8 bases from J, the gap between germline ends came to 17 bases. Germline V CDR1 and CDR2: SNHLY, FYNNEI. This CDR3 has 12 residues.